This entry concerns a single T cell receptor (beta chain). Method: immunoSEQ multiplex PCR; TCRdb's copy keeps in-frame clones and lacks some. Of 190,000 or so clones listed, around nine tenths are singletons. The entry originates in a study of blood T cell repertoires in COVID-19. At the level of the study: The United States, Italy and Spain provided the acute and convalescent COVID-19 samples.

This CDR3 is 14 amino acids long. The V and J ends lost 3 bases and 6 bases, in that order; junction bases with no gene match: 3. Germline assignment: CDR1 LNHDA and CDR2 SQIVND (reference sequence). This clonotype was obtained from a woman in her late teens or twenties who had recovered from COVID-19. The V and J genes are TRBV19 and TRBJ1-5, with 9 nucleotides matching TRBD1. The sample comprised peripheral blood. The CDR3 DNA follows: TGTGCCAGTAGTATTGGACAGGGGCGTCAGCCCCAGCATTTT. This codes for CASSIGQGRQPQHF.